These T cell receptor beta chains were read from a single sample in a study of blood T cells in healthy people across ages. TCRdb analysed the 5' RACE reads with MiXCR anew, one entry per CDR3 protein. The sample includes roughly 1,300,000 distinct CDR3 sequences, 59% of them seen just once. The specimen was blood. The receptors derive from a man in his late teens or twenties in good health. Each CDR3 is given with its conserved first and last residue. D genes are given only for firm matches. A clone size is listed for some rows: how often the clone was seen (once, few, many), or a class if it is expanded.

J gene: TRBJ2-1
D gene: TRBD2
clone size: few
V gene: TRBV10-3
CDR3 DNA: TGTGCCATCAGTCGGGAGGAGACTAGCGGACTTATTGGGCAGTTCTTC
CDR3 protein: CAISREETSGLIGQFF

J gene: TRBJ1-1
D gene: -
clone size: few
V gene: TRBV27
CDR3 DNA: TGTGCCAGCAGTTTCAGCAGGGTCTACACTGAAGCTTTCTTT
CDR3 protein: CASSFSRVYTEAFF

J gene: TRBJ2-5
D gene: -
clone size: -
V gene: TRBV20-1
CDR3 DNA: TGCAGTGCAACCCGGGGCAGGTTAGGGAATGAGCAGTACTTC
CDR3 protein: CSATRGRLGNEQYF

J gene: TRBJ1-1
D gene: TRBD1
clone size: -
V gene: TRBV5-1
CDR3 DNA: TGCGCCAGCGGGGAGGGGGACAGGAGCACTGAAGCTTTCTTT
CDR3 protein: CASGEGDRSTEAFF

J gene: TRBJ2-1
D gene: -
clone size: -
V gene: TRBV28
CDR3 DNA: TGTGCCAGCAGAGGGCAGTTGGCCCCAAATGAGCAGTTCTTC
CDR3 protein: CASRGQLAPNEQFF

J gene: TRBJ2-3
D gene: TRBD1
clone size: many
V gene: TRBV6-4
CDR3 DNA: TGTGCCAGCAGTGACGGGACAGGGGAGACAGATACGCAGTATTTT
CDR3 protein: CASSDGTGETDTQYF

J gene: TRBJ1-2
D gene: -
clone size: -
V gene: TRBV10-3
CDR3 DNA: TGTGCCATCAGTGAGTCTTCAGTAATTACGCCTAACTATGGCTACACCTTC
CDR3 protein: CAISESSVITPNYGYTF

J gene: TRBJ2-4
D gene: TRBD1
clone size: -
V gene: TRBV4-3
CDR3 DNA: TGCGCCAGCAGCCAATCTCAAGGGGCAGGGGGCGTCAAAAACATTCAGTACTTC
CDR3 protein: CASSQSQGAGGVKNIQYF

J gene: TRBJ1-1
D gene: -
clone size: -
V gene: TRBV6-5
CDR3 DNA: TGTGCCAGCAGTTACAGGGGAGGAGCTTTCTTT
CDR3 protein: CASSYRGGAFF

J gene: TRBJ2-7
D gene: TRBD2
clone size: few
V gene: TRBV7-8
CDR3 DNA: TGTGCCAGCAGCTTAAGCGGGGGGCTTGTTTACGAGCAGTACTTC
CDR3 protein: CASSLSGGLVYEQYF

J gene: TRBJ1-4
D gene: -
clone size: -
V gene: TRBV20-1
CDR3 DNA: TGCAGTGCTAGAGGTTTAAGCAGGATCGATGAAAAACTGTTTTTT
CDR3 protein: CSARGLSRIDEKLFF

J gene: TRBJ1-5
D gene: TRBD1
clone size: -
V gene: TRBV11-2
CDR3 DNA: TGTGCCAGCAGCGTCACAGGGGGGTATCAGCCCCAGCATTTT
CDR3 protein: CASSVTGGYQPQHF

J gene: TRBJ1-3
D gene: -
clone size: -
V gene: TRBV4-3
CDR3 DNA: TGCGCCAGCAGCCAAGATAGTGCAGGGGCTGCAAACACCATATATTTT
CDR3 protein: CASSQDSAGAANTIYF

J gene: TRBJ2-7
D gene: -
clone size: few
V gene: TRBV11-3
CDR3 DNA: TGTGCCAGCAGCCATGTCAGTTCCTACGAGCAGTACTTC
CDR3 protein: CASSHVSSYEQYF

J gene: TRBJ2-3
D gene: TRBD2
clone size: -
V gene: TRBV6-5
CDR3 DNA: TGTGCCAGCAGTTACTTTGCGGGGGACACAGATACGCAGTATTTT
CDR3 protein: CASSYFAGDTDTQYF

J gene: TRBJ1-1
D gene: TRBD1
clone size: -
V gene: TRBV6-1
CDR3 DNA: TGTGCCAGCAGTGTCAGGGGGACAGCGAACACTGAAGCTTTCTTT
CDR3 protein: CASSVRGTANTEAFF

J gene: TRBJ1-1
D gene: -
clone size: -
V gene: TRBV29-1
CDR3 DNA: TGCAGCGCACTCCAGGGGAATGAAGCTTTCTTT
CDR3 protein: CSALQGNEAFF

J gene: TRBJ2-5
D gene: -
clone size: -
V gene: TRBV12-3/TRBV12-4
CDR3 DNA: TGTGCCAGCAGTCCTGGGGTCACCGGGGAGACCCAGTACTTC
CDR3 protein: CASSPGVTGETQYF

J gene: TRBJ1-2
D gene: TRBD1
clone size: -
V gene: TRBV12-3/TRBV12-4
CDR3 DNA: TGTGCCAGCAGTTTCCCGGACAGGGGGCAAGGCTACACCTTC
CDR3 protein: CASSFPDRGQGYTF

J gene: TRBJ2-1
D gene: -
clone size: -
V gene: TRBV4-3
CDR3 DNA: TGCGCCAGCAGCCAAGAAAACCTTTGGGATGAGCAGTTCTTC
CDR3 protein: CASSQENLWDEQFF

J gene: TRBJ2-5
D gene: TRBD2
clone size: -
V gene: TRBV7-9
CDR3 DNA: TGTGCCAGCAGCCTGGGACTATCGGAGACCCAGTACTTC
CDR3 protein: CASSLGLSETQYF

J gene: TRBJ2-3
D gene: -
clone size: few
V gene: TRBV4-3
CDR3 DNA: TGCGCCAGCAGCCAACCTACCAGAGGACAAAGGCAGTATTTT
CDR3 protein: CASSQPTRGQRQYF